This T cell receptor (beta chain) was captured by sequencing in a study of TIL therapy for anti-PD-1-resistant metastatic lung cancer. The time point: pre-treatment sample, taken before nivolumab and TIL therapy. The tumor samples were excised metastases, mostly pleural nodules or supraclavicular lymph nodes. Progressing patients received lymphodepletion, expanded TIL infusion and IL-2. The immunoSEQ assay was v3. Data came from immunoSEQ multiplex PCR; TCRdb stores just in-frame clones and leaves some out. The table records about 6,100 clones, approximately 63% of them present only once. The sample in question was tumor tissue, obtained at baseline. This receptor was obtained from a person aged 25 to 79 with non-small cell lung cancer.

CDR3 coding DNA: TGTGCCAGCAGCTTAGCTCGGGTTCGTACAGATACGCAGTATTTT. Its translation is CASSLARVRTDTQYF. This chain links TRBV7-2 with TRBJ2-3; D uncertain. The germline gives CDR1 SGHTA, CDR2 FQGNSA. The ends were cut back, 0 bases at V and 3 bases at J, with 10 bases in the middle. This CDR3 is built from 15 residues.